The 32 T cell receptor beta chains reported below all come from one sample, sequenced in a study of cytomegalovirus exposure and HLA in healthy donors. Primers included in the PCR were 60 Vbeta and 13 Jbeta primers. Some clones are missing from TCRdb's copy, which holds only in-frame ones; the method was immunoSEQ multiplex PCR. The table has 150,000 to 200,000 clones, about three quarters seen once. The sample taken for sequencing was PBMCs. Receptors originate from a woman between 50 and 59 years old in good health and CMV-seropositive.

This clone is categorized as medium-sized. The chain links TRBV27 to TRBJ2-1; D is perhaps TRBD2 (5 bases). This CDR3 has 13 residues. V was trimmed by 8 bases and J by 9 bases, leaving 17 bases between them. The germline CDR1 and CDR2 sequences are MNHEY and SMNVEV (reference sequence). The CDR3: CASGMGSTGEQFF. The CDR3 DNA is TGTGCCAGCGGAATGGGGAGTACGGGTGAGCAGTTCTTC.

This clone has only a few counts. The chain links TRBV18 to TRBJ1-1; D unresolved. The length of the CDR3 is 11 residues. V lost 5 bases and J 10 bases, leaving 11 bases between the germline ends. Germline lookup yields CDR1 KGHSH and CDR2 LQKENI. The CDR3 coding sequence is TGTGCCAGCTCATCGGGGAGTAGAGCTTTCTTT. It specifies CASSSGSRAFF.

The chain recombines TRBV9 with TRBJ2-1; 7 nucleotides match TRBD2. This CDR3 has 16 residues. Trimming cost V 0 bases and J 11 bases; bases outside gene matches: 14. Germline values: CDR1 SGDLS, CDR2 YYNGEE. The CDR3 DNA is TGTGCCAGCAGCGTAGTGGCCCTGTATTGGCGGGAGAAGCAGTTCTTC. Its protein product is CASSVVALYWREKQFF.

The chain employs TRBV27 and TRBJ2-4; TRBD1 aligns across 7 bases. Trimming took 4 bases from V and 8 from J; bases not matched to a gene: 8. Germline CDR1 is MNHEY and CDR2 is SMNVEV (reference sequence). The CDR3 has 14 amino acids. CDR3 DNA: TGTGCCAGCAGTTCTCTCGACAGGGTAGACATTCAGTACTTC. Translating it yields CASSSLDRVDIQYF.

The J gene is TRBJ1-3, the V gene TRBV14, with D hard to call. Germline-derived CDR1 and CDR2 are SGHDN and FVKESK. The CDR3 length is 14 residues. The germline V and J ends were trimmed by 3 bases and 4 bases, with 10 bases remaining between them. CDR3 sequence (DNA): TGTGCCAGCAGCCATTGGCCGACAGGAAACACCATATATTTT. Residues: CASSHWPTGNTIYF.

This clone has a single count. The chain carries TRBV6-1 and TRBJ1-2; D gene unclear. V was shortened by 3 bases and J by 7 bases, with 9 bases between the two germline ends. The V gene's germline CDR1 is MNHNS and CDR2 SASEGT. The CDR3 length is 12 residues. CDR3 nucleotides: TGTGCCAGCAGTGAGGAGTCTCGTGGCTACACCTTC. Translation gives CASSEESRGYTF.

The V gene is TRBV5-1, the J gene TRBJ2-5; 8 nucleotides align to TRBD2. J lost 3 bases, V lost 0 bases, and 13 bases had no gene match. This CDR3 spans 18 amino acids. Germline V gives CDR1 SGHRS, CDR2 YFSETQ. CDR3 residues: CASSLAETSGPGEETQYF. CDR3 sequence (DNA): TGCGCCAGCAGCTTGGCTGAAACTAGCGGCCCTGGAGAAGAGACCCAGTACTTC.

The chain links TRBV19 to TRBJ2-4; TRBD2 might be the D (5 bases). The V gene's germline CDR1 is LNHDA and CDR2 SQIVND (reference sequence). V was trimmed by 5 bases and J by 3 bases, leaving 17 bases between them. CDR3 length: 16 residues. The CDR3 loop reads CASSEGPRSLKNIQYF. CDR3 nucleotide sequence: TGTGCCAGTAGTGAGGGCCCCCGAAGCCTCAAAAACATTCAGTACTTC.

The genes are TRBV7-2 and TRBJ1-2, with 8 bases identical to TRBD1. Germline CDR1 SGHTA, CDR2 FQGNSA. Unmatched junction bases numbered 9, after V lost 5 bases and J lost 4 bases. The CDR3 covers 15 residues. In DNA, the CDR3 is TGTGCCAGCAGCCCGGGGACAGGAGAGCCCTATGGCTACACCTTC. It codes for CASSPGTGEPYGYTF.

CDR3 sequence: CASTQLGVREQYF. In nucleotides, the CDR3 is TGTGCCAGCACCCAGTTAGGGGTCCGCGAGCAGTACTTC. The V call is TRBV28, the J call TRBJ2-7, with D perhaps matching TRBD1 (5 bases). The CDR3 covers 13 residues. The germline V gene encodes CDR1 MDHEN and CDR2 SYDVKM. Between the trimmed V and J ends, which lost 7 bases and 6 bases, there was a span of 16 bases.

J is TRBJ2-7 and V is TRBV20-1, with unresolved D. Germline values: CDR1 DFQATT, CDR2 SNEGSKA (reference sequence). V gave up 6 bases and J gave up 5 bases, with 11 bases separating them. This CDR3 comprises 11 residues. The CDR3: CSAAVQNEQYF. CDR3 DNA sequence: TGCAGTGCCGCCGTGCAGAACGAGCAGTACTTC.

The chain has TRBV12-5 and TRBJ2-5; 9 bases are shared with TRBD1. With V trimmed by 7 bases and J by 4 bases, 10 bases remained unmatched. The CDR3 sequence is 15 residues long. Looked up from germline, CDR1 is LGHNT and CDR2 is FRNRAP. DNA for the CDR3: TGTGCTAGTGCCCCGGACAGGGGCGGTGGAGAGACCCAGTACTTC. The encoded protein is CASAPDRGGGETQYF.

The chain has TRBV19 and TRBJ1-5; TRBD1 might be the D (6 bases). This CDR3 is built from 14 residues. V gave up 8 bases and J gave up 0 bases, with 11 bases separating them. CDR1 and CDR2 from the germline V gene are LNHDA and SQIVND (reference sequence). CDR3 sequence (DNA): TGTGCCAGTGGACAGATTTATAGCAATCAGCCCCAGCATTTT. Amino acid sequence: CASGQIYSNQPQHF.

The CDR3, as DNA: TGTGCCAGCAGCAAGGGACAGGGGCGGAGCGGCTACACCTTC. Translation: CASSKGQGRSGYTF. The chain employs TRBV9 and TRBJ1-2; 10 bases agree with TRBD1. V lost 4 bases and J lost 8; bases outside the gene matches: 8. Looked up from germline, CDR1 is SGDLS and CDR2 is YYNGEE. The CDR3 runs 14 residues. The whole variable domain, filled in from reference TRBV9 and TRBJ1-2, reads DSGVTQTPKHLITATGQRVTLRCSPRSGDLSVYWYQQSLDQGLQFLIQYYNGEERAKGNILERFSAQQFPDLHSELNLSSLELGDSALYFCASSKGQGRSGYTFGSGTRLTVV.

This rearrangement joins TRBV4-1 to TRBJ1-1; no clear D. Germline CDR1 reads MGHRA; CDR2 reads YSYEKL. This CDR3 is built from 15 residues. V gave up 4 bases and J gave up 0 bases, with 12 bases separating them. DNA for the CDR3: TGCGCCAGCAGCCGCGGGCCGGGCATGAACACTGAAGCTTTCTTT. Translated: CASSRGPGMNTEAFF.

This chain uses TRBV7-8 with TRBJ2-7; a possible D gene is TRBD1 (6 bases). Per the germline V gene, CDR1 is SGHVS and CDR2 is FQNEAQ. The CDR3 runs to 15 residues. The germline V and J ends were trimmed by 1 base and 2 bases, with 12 bases remaining between them. The DNA for the CDR3 is TGTGCCAGCAGCTTAGATGGTTGGGGGCCCTACGAGCAGTACTTC. This translates into CASSLDGWGPYEQYF.

The chain couples TRBV21-1 to TRBJ1-5; TRBD1 is taken as the D call from the table, unchecked against the DNA. TRBV21-1 is recorded as a pseudogene. This CDR3 comprises 13 residues. The CDR3 is CASSSGGRQPQHF. CDR3 nucleotides: TGTGCCAGCAGCTCAGGGGGGAGACAGCCCCAGCATTTT.

The chain uses TRBV12-5 and TRBJ2-1; 9 bases match TRBD2. The CDR3 length is 15 residues. Germline V gene sequence: CDR1 LGHNT, CDR2 FRNRAP. The trim removed 2 bases at V and 7 bases at J, leaving 6 bases unmatched. The CDR3 is CASGLLAGFGNEQFF. The CDR3 region has the DNA TGTGCTAGTGGTTTGCTAGCGGGATTTGGTAATGAGCAGTTCTTC.

V and J are TRBV5-4 and TRBJ2-3; TRBD2 matches at 13 bases. Trimming took 4 bases from V and 8 from J; bases not matched to a gene: 4. CDR1 SGHNT and CDR2 YYREEE come from the germline V gene (reference sequence). This CDR3 spans 14 amino acids. The CDR3 DNA follows: TGTGCCAGCAGCAGGACTAGCGGGGGATCTACGCAGTATTTT. This sequence encodes CASSRTSGGSTQYF. Using reference TRBV5-4 and TRBJ2-3 for the parts outside the CDR3, the full variable domain is ETGVTQSPTHLIKTRGQQVTLRCSSQSGHNTVSWYQQALGQGPQFIFQYYREEENGRGNFPPRFSGLQFPNYSSELNVNALELDDSALYLCASSRTSGGSTQYFGPGTRLTVL.

This clone was found a few times. The chain uses TRBV15 and TRBJ2-7; 9 bases are a match to TRBD2. The germline V gene encodes CDR1 LNHNV and CDR2 YYDKDF (reference sequence). Trimming removed 0 bases from V and 6 bases from J; junction bases left unmatched: 18. The CDR3 runs 19 residues. The CDR3 is CATSRDYGLREGHRGEQYF. The DNA for the CDR3 is TGTGCCACCAGCAGAGATTATGGGTTGCGGGAGGGCCACAGGGGCGAGCAGTACTTC.

This sequence joins TRBV18 and TRBJ1-1; D gene unclear. Between the trimmed V and J ends, which lost 2 bases and 3 bases, there was a span of 7 bases. The germline V gene encodes CDR1 KGHSH and CDR2 LQKENI. The CDR3 runs to 13 residues. CDR3 in amino acids: CASSPSGYTEAFF. The DNA of the CDR3 is TGTGCCAGCTCACCATCGGGGTACACTGAAGCTTTCTTT. Using reference TRBV18 and TRBJ1-1 for the parts outside the CDR3, the full variable domain is NAGVMQNPRHLVRRRGQEARLRCSPMKGHSHVYWYRQLPEEGLKFMVYLQKENIIDESGMPKERFSAEFPKEGPSILRIQQVVRGDSAAYFCASSPSGYTEAFFGQGTRLTVV.

This chain uses TRBV10-2 with TRBJ2-3; 7 nucleotides agree with TRBD2. The length of the CDR3 is 16 residues. Germline V gene sequence: CDR1 WSHSY, CDR2 SAAADI. V lost 3 bases and J lost 5; bases outside the gene matches: 11. The CDR3 nucleotides read TGCGCCAGCAGTGATTTGAGCGGGGTCAGTGGAGATACGCAGTATTTT. This codes for CASSDLSGVSGDTQYF.

The V call is TRBV29-1, the J call TRBJ1-2; 7 bases line up with TRBD1. V lost 4 bases, J lost 8 bases, and 10 bases stayed unmatched. CDR3 length equals 13 residues. Germline V lookup: CDR1 SQVTM, CDR2 ANQGSEA. The CDR3 protein is CSVGSTGSDGYTF. CDR3 bases: TGCAGCGTTGGTTCGACAGGGTCGGACGGCTACACCTTC.

This clone appeared once. This rearrangement joins TRBV9 to TRBJ2-1, with D maybe TRBD1 (5 bases). The length of the CDR3 is 16 residues. Trimming took 3 bases from V and 0 from J, leaving 13 bases between them. Germline V gene sequence: CDR1 SGDLS, CDR2 YYNGEE. CDR3 nucleotides: TGTGCCAGCAGCGGATCGGCAGGGTACTCCTACAATGAGCAGTTCTTC. Its protein is CASSGSAGYSYNEQFF.

This chain connects TRBV2 to TRBJ1-4; 8 bases map to TRBD1. The length of the CDR3 is 16 residues. Germline V CDR1 and CDR2: SNHLY, FYNNEI. After removal of 4 bases from V and 4 bases from J, the junction contained 8 bases not matched to a gene. The CDR3 is CASSGGDRWRNEKLFF. DNA for the CDR3: TGTGCCAGCAGTGGCGGGGACAGGTGGCGTAATGAAAAACTGTTTTTT. Full variable domain (rest looked up from reference TRBV2 and TRBJ1-4): EPEVTQTPSHQVTQMGQEVILRCVPISNHLYFYWYRQILGQKVEFLVSFYNNEISEKSEIFDDQFSVERPDGSNFTLKIRSTKLEDSAMYFCASSGGDRWRNEKLFFGSGTQLSVL.

V and J are TRBV4-1 and TRBJ2-7; 12 bases map to TRBD2. V gave up 2 bases and J gave up 3 bases; unmatched junction bases: 2. The CDR3 is 15 residues long. CDR1 is MGHRA and CDR2 is YSYEKL in the germline V gene. CDR3 in DNA: TGCGCCAGCAGCCAACTGACTAGCGGGAGCTACGAGCAGTACTTC. It translates to CASSQLTSGSYEQYF.

The rearrangement links TRBV6-5 to TRBJ2-7; 7 bases agree with TRBD1. V lost 5 bases to trimming and J lost 0 bases; unmatched junction nucleotides: 4. Germline V CDR1 and CDR2: MNHEY, SVGAGI. This CDR3 is 14 amino acids long. As DNA, the CDR3 is TGTGCCAGCAGTGGACAGGCTAGCTCCTACGAGCAGTACTTC. Its translation: CASSGQASSYEQYF.

CDR3 region: CASSEDRDSYEQYF. In nucleotides, the CDR3 is TGTGCCAGCAGTGAAGATAGGGACAGCTACGAGCAGTACTTC. This chain connects TRBV6-1 to TRBJ2-7; 7 bases are shared with TRBD1. The J segment lost 3 bases and the V segment lost 1 base, leaving 3 bases of the junction unmatched. Germline V gene data show CDR1 as MNHNS and CDR2 as SASEGT. CDR3 length: 14 residues.

The V call is TRBV2, the J call TRBJ2-5, with no clear D. The ends were cut back, 6 bases at V and 3 bases at J, with 8 bases in the middle. The germline V gene encodes CDR1 SNHLY and CDR2 FYNNEI. CDR3 size: 12 residues. CDR3 protein: CASSTTKETQYF. The CDR3 coding sequence is TGTGCCAGCAGCACAACTAAAGAGACCCAGTACTTC.

This clone came up a few times. The chain recombines TRBV4-1 with TRBJ2-6; tentative D call: TRBD1 (5 bases). V was clipped by 4 bases and J by 5 bases, with 15 bases between them. Germline assignment: CDR1 MGHRA and CDR2 YSYEKL. The CDR3 has 16 residues. This CDR3 is CASSLPLAGRANVLTF. DNA of the CDR3: TGCGCCAGCAGCCTACCCTTGGCAGGGAGGGCCAACGTCCTGACTTTC.

The genes are TRBV5-4 and TRBJ2-7; 11 bases fit TRBD2. From germline, CDR1 is SGHNT and CDR2 YYREEE (reference sequence). With V trimmed by 0 bases and J by 0 bases, 8 bases remained unmatched. The CDR3 totals 18 residues. The CDR3 DNA reads TGTGCCAGCAGCTTGGCCTTAGCGGGGGGGCCTATCTCCTACGAGCAGTACTTC. It encodes CASSLALAGGPISYEQYF.

This clone was seen once. The gene calls are TRBV7-2 and TRBJ2-2, with D possibly matching TRBD2 (7 bases). Per the germline V gene, CDR1 is SGHTA and CDR2 is FQGNSA. The CDR3 consists of 16 residues. With 2 bases removed from V and 5 bases from J, the gap between germline ends came to 15 bases. The CDR3 DNA is TGTGCCAGCAGCTTAATGGGGGGGGCAGTAACCGGGGAGCTGTTTTTT. Its translation is CASSLMGGAVTGELFF. The variable domain in full, with the rest retrieved from reference TRBV7-2 and TRBJ2-2, is GAGVSQSPSNKVTEKGKDVELRCDPISGHTALYWYRQSLGQGLEFLIYFQGNSAPDKSGLPSDRFSAERTGGSVSTLTIQRTQQEDSAVYLCASSLMGGAVTGELFFGEGSRLTVL.